Presented here are 18 T cell receptor beta chains from one specimen sequenced in a study of T cell clonality in common variable immunodeficiency. The data were produced by immunoSEQ multiplex PCR, yet TCRdb's version contains in-frame clones alone and is incomplete. The sample is made up of 80,000 or so clones, none counted only once. The specimen was peripheral blood mononuclear cells. The receptor source for this set is a person aged 18 to 75 in good health.

Ten or more counts support this clone. With the read ending 3 residues before the CDR3 end, the germline J gene is used to fill in that end. This chain connects TRBV20-1 to TRBJ2-5; weak D call: TRBD2 (5 bases). From germline, CDR1 is DFQATT and CDR2 SNEGSKA (reference sequence). This CDR3 is 15 amino acids long. The ends were cut back, 6 bases at V and 5 bases at J, with 22 bases in the middle. The covered CDR3 bases are TGCAGTGCCGCGGGCATGGTAGGGAGTGGGGAGACC. Translation gives CSAAGMVGSGET. The CDR3 in its entirety is CSAAGMVGSGETQYF.

This clone came up a few times. The CDR3 bases that were read are TGTGCCAGCAGCCCCAGGCTTATGAATGAG. Its translation is CASSPRLMNE. The full CDR3 reads CASSPRLMNEQFF. The chain has TRBV11-3 and TRBJ2-1; no firm D call. The read terminates 3 residues ahead of where the CDR3 ends, so the germline J gene completes it. The germline V gene encodes CDR1 SGHNT and CDR2 YENEEA. Trimming took off 5 bases at V and 7 bases at J, with 12 bases between the two ends. CDR3 length: 13 residues.

Many counts were recorded for this clone. The read terminates 3 residues before the CDR3 end, so the remaining end is supplied by the germline J gene. This chain links TRBV28 with TRBJ2-7, with a possible D match to TRBD2 (6 bases). V gave up 6 bases and J gave up 6 bases, with 15 bases separating them. The CDR3 loop spans 13 amino acids. Germline assignment: CDR1 MDHEN and CDR2 SYDVKM. The CDR3 DNA, read in part, is TGTGCCAGCAGCTTGGGAGCGGAGGGCGAG. The encoded protein is CASSLGAEGE. The entire CDR3 sequence reads CASSLGAEGEQYF.

Ten or more counts support this clone. The CDR3 goes on 3 residues after the read ends, and that part is filled in from the germline J gene. The chain joins TRBV7-9 to TRBJ2-1, with D possibly TRBD2 on 5 matching bases. Per the germline V gene, CDR1 is SEHNR and CDR2 is FQNEAQ (reference sequence). CDR3 length: 15 residues. V dropped 5 bases and J dropped 7 bases, with 18 bases sitting between them. The CDR3 here is CASSPKRRTGNEQFF. CDR3 DNA (partial): TGTGCCAGCAGCCCAAAGCGAAGGACTGGTAATGAG.

In this sample, this clone turned up many times. The CDR3 extends 3 residues past the end of the read, so its final part is completed from the germline J gene. V usage is TRBV20-1 and J usage is TRBJ2-3, with D possibly TRBD2 on 6 matching bases. Trimming took off 0 bases at V and 2 bases at J, with 27 bases between the two ends. Germline V gives CDR1 DFQATT, CDR2 SNEGSKA (reference sequence). The length of the CDR3 is 20 residues. CDR3 sequence reads: CSARDALSLSSSGYTDTQYF. CDR3 bases read: TGCAGTGCTAGAGATGCATTGAGTCTTTCGTCAAGCGGGTACACAGATACG.

Turning to this clone: A much larger clone lies one base from this, so it may be a read error. This chain's CDR3 is CSSSLNMAYEQYF. The covered CDR3 bases are TGTTCCAGCAGCTTAAACATGGCCTACGAG. The V gene is TRBV7-8, the J gene TRBJ2-7; D remains ambiguous. Read data end 3 residues before the CDR3 end; the end is taken from the germline J gene. Germline lookup yields CDR1 SGHVS and CDR2 FQNEAQ. The length of the CDR3 is 13 residues.

This clone was observed at least ten times. The read falls 3 residues short of the CDR3 end, and the missing part is taken from the germline J gene. The chain is built from TRBV20-1 and TRBJ2-7, with D tentatively TRBD1 (5 bases). Trimming cost V 7 bases and J 0 bases, with 7 bases left between them. This CDR3 is 11 amino acids long. Germline-derived CDR1 and CDR2 are DFQATT and SNEGSKA (reference sequence). The CDR3 DNA, read in part, is TGCAGTGGGGGCGGCTCCTACGAG. Protein sequence: CSGGGSYE. The whole CDR3 sequence is CSGGGSYEQYF.

Ten or more counts support this clone. The CDR3 end lies 3 residues beyond the end of the read and is filled in from the germline J gene. The chain couples TRBV20-1 to TRBJ2-1; D gene ambiguous. The CDR3 sequence is 12 residues long. Germline assignment: CDR1 DFQATT and CDR2 SNEGSKA (reference sequence). Between the trimmed V and J ends, which lost 0 bases and 9 bases, there was a span of 9 bases. The sequenced part of the CDR3 DNA is TGCAGTGCTAGAGAATCTGGCACTGAG. It encodes CSARESGTE. The entire CDR3 protein is CSARESGTEQFF.

This clone was observed many times. CDR3 DNA (partial): TGTGCCAGCAGCCCCACCTCTTCCGGGTACAATGAG. Translation gives CASSPTSSGYNE. The CDR3 in its entirety is CASSPTSSGYNEQFF. The chain couples TRBV7-2 to TRBJ2-1; D gene unclear. The read gets to within 3 residues of the CDR3 end, and the germline J gene fills in the rest. Germline V CDR1 and CDR2: SGHTA, FQGNSA. The CDR3 has 15 residues. The V and J ends lost 5 bases and 4 bases respectively, with 15 bases between them. Using reference TRBV7-2 and TRBJ2-1 for the parts outside the CDR3, the full variable domain is GAGVSQSPSNKVTEKGKDVELRCDPISGHTALYWYRQSLGQGLEFLIYFQGNSAPDKSGLPSDRFSAERTGGSVSTLTIQRTQQEDSAVYLCASSPTSSGYNEQFFGPGTRLTVL.

This clone has ten or more counts. Sequencing ends 3 residues short of the CDR3 end; the germline J gene provides the rest. The rearrangement links TRBV6-2 or TRBV6-3 to TRBJ2-3, with D maybe TRBD2 (6 bases). Trimming removed 0 bases at V and 5 bases at J, with 15 bases between. Per the germline V gene, CDR1 is MNHEY and CDR2 is SVGEGT. This CDR3 has 16 amino acids. The CDR3 reads CASSYSPPGVEDTQYF. The sequenced CDR3 bases are TGTGCCAGCAGTTACTCCCCGCCGGGGGTGGAAGATACG.

This clone came up many times. The read terminates 3 residues ahead of where the CDR3 ends, so the germline J gene completes it. The rearrangement uses TRBV7-8 and TRBJ1-2; D unclear. V shed 5 bases and J shed 1 base, with 14 bases lying between them. The CDR3 has 15 amino acids. Per the germline V gene, CDR1 is SGHVS and CDR2 is FQNEAQ. The CDR3 sequence is CASSLYGEINYGYTF. CDR3 DNA (partial): TGTGCCAGCAGCCTCTACGGGGAAATTAACTATGGC.

This clone was recorded at least ten times. The read stops 3 residues short of the end of the CDR3; the missing end is completed from the germline J gene. The V and J genes are TRBV9 and TRBJ2-2; D remains ambiguous. This CDR3 region has 15 residues. Germline V gene lookup returns CDR1 SGDLS and CDR2 YYNGEE. Trimming pared 6 bases from V and 1 base from J, leaving 13 bases between. The CDR3 protein is CASTPRLGNTGELFF. The CDR3 bases that were read are TGTGCCAGCACCCCGAGGCTTGGGAACACCGGGGAG.

This clone was counted many times. The sequence runs out 3 residues before the end of the CDR3; the remainder is reconstructed from the germline J gene. The chain employs TRBV5-6 and TRBJ2-4; 8 bases map to TRBD2. This CDR3 is 14 amino acids long. Germline V gene sequence: CDR1 SGHDT, CDR2 YYEEEE. V lost 3 bases, J lost 7 bases, and 6 bases stayed unmatched. The part of the CDR3 DNA that was read is TGTGCCAGCAGCTCAAAGCGGGAGAGTAACATT. The encoded protein is CASSSKRESNI. The whole CDR3 protein is CASSSKRESNIQYF.

This clone appeared many times. The CDR3 end falls 3 residues outside the read, so it is completed with the germline J gene. The genes are TRBV10-3 and TRBJ1-6; 7 bases are a match to TRBD1. This CDR3 contains 13 residues. Germline values: CDR1 ENHRY, CDR2 SYGVKD. V was pared by 10 bases and J by 8 bases, with 8 bases of the junction left unmatched. The DNA read from the CDR3 is TGTGCCACGTCCCCAGGGGGTGATTCACCC. The encoded protein is CATSPGGDSP. The entire CDR3 is CATSPGGDSPLHF.

This clone has at least ten counts. The CDR3 end lies 3 residues beyond the end of the read and is filled in from the germline J gene. This chain links TRBV12-3 or TRBV12-4 with TRBJ2-1, with 7 bases lining up with TRBD2. With V trimmed by 5 bases and J by 3 bases, 7 bases remained unmatched. CDR3 length: 15 residues. Here the CDR3 reads CASSLSAGVYNEQFF. The CDR3 DNA, read in part, is TGTGCCAGCAGTCTTTCGGCGGGAGTCTACAATGAG.

This clone was seen ten or more times. Sequencing ends 3 residues short of the CDR3 end; the germline J gene provides the rest. V and J are TRBV6-2 or TRBV6-3 and TRBJ1-4; maybe TRBD1 (5 bases). The germline gives CDR1 MNHEY, CDR2 SVGEGT. This CDR3 region has 15 residues. Trimming removed 6 bases from V and 3 bases from J, with 14 bases in between. The CDR3 reads CASRRRGSSNEKLFF. Incomplete CDR3 DNA: TGTGCCAGCAGGCGTCGGGGGTCTTCTAATGAAAAA.

This clone was counted ten times or more. The sequence runs out 3 residues before the end of the CDR3; the remainder is reconstructed from the germline J gene. The rearrangement links TRBV12-3 or TRBV12-4 to TRBJ2-7; tentative D call: TRBD1 (6 bases). V was cut by 3 bases and J by 4 bases, with 13 bases left in between. The CDR3 sequence is 14 residues long. CDR3 protein: CASSFQGPGYEQYF. The sequenced part of the CDR3 DNA is TGTGCCAGCAGTTTCCAGGGGCCGGGTTACGAG.

This clone was observed many times. The read comes to an end 3 residues before the CDR3 does, leaving the germline J gene to fill in the end. The rearrangement joins TRBV12-3 or TRBV12-4 to TRBJ2-1, with 7 bases identical to TRBD1. V shed 6 bases, J shed 3 bases, and the junction held 5 bases outside the gene matches. The CDR3 length is 14 residues. The sequenced part of the CDR3 DNA is TGTGCCAGCAGCCCGGGACAGAGCTACAATGAG. Its protein product is CASSPGQSYNE. The full CDR3 protein reads CASSPGQSYNEQFF.